Listed here is a single T cell receptor beta chain. The record originates from a study of blood T cell repertoires in COVID-19. Background on the study: T cells, B-cell-depleted T cells, or PBMCs supplied cDNA or gDNA.

Trimming cost V 2 bases and J 2 bases, with 6 bases left between them. This CDR3 is 13 amino acids long. The method was immunoSEQ multiplex PCR; TCRdb's version includes in-frame clones alone and lacks a portion of them. The table has approximately 110,000 clones, around four fifths seen once. The sequence came from an older woman with acute or convalescent COVID-19. This chain connects TRBV12-3 or TRBV12-4 to TRBJ1-2; D is uncertain. The sample consisted of peripheral blood. CDR3 sequence reads: CASSLQLNYGYTF. The CDR3 DNA is TGTGCCAGCAGTTTACAGTTAAACTATGGCTACACCTTC.